Listed below are T cell receptor beta chains from one sample, sequenced in a study of somatic mutations in cytotoxic T cells in rheumatoid arthritis. TCRdb's table, derived via immunoSEQ multiplex PCR, lists solely in-frame clones and lacks some. Found here are about 6,700 clones, around 79% of them singletons; the top ten hold 37%. Sequencing was performed on CD8+ T cells sorted from blood. The receptors shown here come from a woman in her sixties in good health. Both conserved end residues are part of each CDR3. A D gene is named only where the DNA matches it firmly. Size values are once, few and many counts, or a class for expanded clones, and some rows have none.

v_call	j_call	d_call	clone_size	cdr3_aa	cdr3_nt
TRBV6-5	TRBJ2-7	.	.	CASSYSGEVYEQYF	TGTGCCAGCAGTTACTCGGGGGAGGTCTACGAGCAGTACTTC
TRBV27	TRBJ2-7	TRBD2	.	CASRPTSGIMDEQYF	TGTGCCAGCAGACCAACTAGCGGGATCATGGACGAGCAGTACTTC
TRBV7-3	TRBJ2-1	.	.	CASSSIDNEQFF	TGTGCCAGCAGCTCTATCGACAATGAGCAGTTCTTC
TRBV7-9	TRBJ2-7	.	.	CASSQSTGTETYEQYF	TGTGCCAGCAGTCAAAGTACCGGGACTGAGACCTACGAGCAGTACTTC
TRBV6-1	TRBJ2-1	TRBD2	few	CASSEDGGANNEQFF	TGTGCCAGCAGTGAAGACGGGGGGGCAAACAATGAGCAGTTCTTC
TRBV2	TRBJ1-3	.	once	CASLGASGDTIYF	TGTGCCAGCCTCGGAGCCTCGGGGGACACCATATATTTT
TRBV27	TRBJ2-7	.	.	CASSLTPSGTYEQYF	TGTGCCAGCAGTCTGACTCCCTCGGGAACCTACGAGCAGTACTTC
TRBV30	TRBJ1-5	.	.	CAWSHGEGQPQHF	TGTGCCTGGAGTCACGGGGAGGGTCAGCCCCAGCATTTT
TRBV4-1	TRBJ2-5	TRBD1	.	CASSPRQGEETQYF	TGCGCCAGCAGCCCAAGACAGGGCGAAGAGACCCAGTACTTC
TRBV29-1	TRBJ2-1	.	.	CSVPRGVYNEQFF	TGCAGCGTTCCCCGTGGAGTCTACAATGAGCAGTTCTTC
TRBV6-5	TRBJ2-1	TRBD1	.	CASSTGTGSGNEQFF	TGTGCCAGCAGCACCGGGACAGGGTCAGGTAATGAGCAGTTCTTC
TRBV7-8	TRBJ2-6	.	.	CASSLWASNSGANVLTF	TGTGCCAGCAGCTTATGGGCATCCAACTCTGGGGCCAACGTCCTGACTTTC
TRBV7-6	TRBJ2-2	TRBD1	.	CASSLELVGKDRENTGELFF	TGTGCCAGCAGCTTAGAATTAGTAGGAAAGGACAGGGAAAACACCGGGGAGCTGTTTTTT
TRBV6-5	TRBJ2-2	TRBD2	.	CASIPRGAAGELFF	TGTGCCAGCATCCCGCGGGGGGCTGCCGGGGAGCTGTTTTTT
TRBV30	TRBJ2-2	.	.	CAWSSAGSGELFF	TGTGCCTGGAGTTCCGCAGGGTCGGGGGAGCTGTTTTTT
TRBV27	TRBJ2-3	TRBD1	.	CASSLSEGATTDTQYF	TGTGCCAGCAGTTTATCTGAGGGGGCAACCACAGATACGCAGTATTTT
TRBV4-1	TRBJ2-3	TRBD1	.	CASSQDAVTGSPDTQYF	TGCGCCAGCAGCCAAGATGCGGTGACAGGGTCGCCAGATACGCAGTATTTT
TRBV7-2	TRBJ2-7	TRBD1	once	CASSRGQGYYEQYF	TGTGCCAGCAGCCGGGGACAGGGTTACTACGAGCAGTACTTC
TRBV19	TRBJ2-2	TRBD1	.	CASSLQGILTGELFF	TGTGCCAGTAGTTTACAGGGGATCTTGACCGGGGAGCTGTTTTTT
TRBV15	TRBJ1-1	.	.	CATSNFGGEEAFF	TGTGCCACCAGTAATTTTGGGGGCGAAGAAGCTTTCTTT
TRBV27	TRBJ2-7	TRBD1	.	CASSFRGPSYEQYF	TGTGCCAGCAGTTTCAGGGGGCCCTCCTACGAGCAGTACTTC
TRBV6-4	TRBJ2-2	.	.	CASSETATLPGELFF	TGTGCCAGCAGTGAGACAGCTACTCTGCCCGGGGAGCTGTTTTTT
TRBV6-4	TRBJ1-3	.	.	CASSGLGYPGNTIYF	TGTGCCAGCAGTGGGCTGGGCTACCCTGGAAACACCATATATTTT
TRBV19	TRBJ2-7	TRBD2	once	CASSATTVPGLAVEGQYF	TGTGCCAGTAGTGCCACGACGGTTCCGGGACTAGCGGTAGAGGGGCAGTACTTC
TRBV5-6	TRBJ1-4	.	.	CASSPAGKQKLFF	TGTGCCTCTTCTCCGGCAGGGAAGCAAAAACTGTTTTTT
TRBV27	TRBJ2-1	.	.	CASSLSPGSYNEQFF	TGTGCCAGCAGTTTATCCCCAGGCTCCTACAATGAGCAGTTCTTC
TRBV5-7	TRBJ2-4	.	.	CASSLAQYKNIQYF	TGTGCCAGCAGCTTGGCTCAGTACAAAAACATTCAGTACTTC